The next 20 T cell receptor beta chains were all read from a single sample in a study of cytomegalovirus exposure and HLA in healthy donors. It was with 60 Vbeta and 13 Jbeta primers that the PCR ran. Data came from immunoSEQ multiplex PCR; TCRdb stores just in-frame clones and leaves some out. There are 150,000 or so clones in the sample; approximately 73% occur only once, and about 10% lies in the top ten. The source material was PBMCs. The receptors originated from a man in his thirties or forties in good health and CMV-seropositive.

This clone was picked up a small number of times. The chain links TRBV11-2 to TRBJ2-7; tentative D call: TRBD1 (5 bases). V was trimmed by 2 bases and J by 2 bases, leaving 13 bases between them. The CDR3 consists of 15 residues. The V gene's germline CDR1 is SGHAT and CDR2 FQNNGV. In nucleotides, the CDR3 is TGTGCCAGCAGCTTATCGCAACAGGCGACCTACGAGCAGTACTTC. Encoded protein: CASSLSQQATYEQYF.

This rearrangement joins TRBV11-3 to TRBJ2-1; 7 nucleotides match TRBD1. Looked up from germline, CDR1 is SGHNT and CDR2 is YENEEA. V shed 4 bases, J shed 0 bases, and the junction held 6 bases outside the gene matches. The CDR3 totals 16 residues. The CDR3 loop reads CASSSTGKSSYNEQFF. CDR3 coding DNA: TGTGCCAGCAGCTCGACAGGGAAAAGCTCCTACAATGAGCAGTTCTTC.

The sample holds many counts of this clone. The identical CDR3 is also encoded by other nucleotide sequences in the sample. The genes are TRBV5-1 and TRBJ1-2; D possibly corresponds to TRBD1 (5 bases). Deletions cut 5 bases from V and 2 bases from J, with 10 bases between. The germline V gene has CDR1 SGHRS and CDR2 YFSETQ. This CDR3 spans 13 amino acids. The CDR3 bases are TGCGCCAGCAGTTCAGGGTCAAACTATGGCTACACCTTC. It codes for CASSSGSNYGYTF.

This clone was counted only a few times. A read error may produce the germline difference seen at one junction end. The chain recombines TRBV7-9 with TRBJ2-2, with 9 positions matching TRBD2. Germline assignment: CDR1 SEHNR and CDR2 FQNEAQ (reference sequence). This CDR3 contains 17 residues. The CDR3 reads CSSSFSREGLDTGELFF. CDR3 nucleotides: TGTTCCAGCAGCTTCTCGCGGGAGGGCCTCGACACCGGGGAGCTGTTTTTT.

The V and J genes are TRBV19 and TRBJ2-3; 16 nucleotides line up with TRBD2. Germline V gene sequence: CDR1 LNHDA, CDR2 SQIVND (reference sequence). The CDR3 extends over 18 amino acids. V shed 8 bases and J 1 base; nucleotides not matched to a gene: 9. DNA of the CDR3: TGTGCCAGTGGGTCGGGACTAGCGGGAGGGCCTGGCACAGATACGCAGTATTTT. The encoded protein is CASGSGLAGGPGTDTQYF.

J is TRBJ1-6 and V is TRBV10-3; D not certain. This CDR3 spans 14 amino acids. Germline-derived CDR1 and CDR2 are ENHRY and SYGVKD. Between the trimmed V and J ends, which lost 8 bases and 7 bases, there was a span of 15 bases. The CDR3 is CAIAASANNSPLHF. The CDR3 DNA is TGTGCCATCGCGGCCAGCGCCAACAATTCACCCCTCCACTTT.

V usage is TRBV10-1 and J usage is TRBJ2-1; D gene ambiguous. CDR1 and CDR2 from the germline V gene are WNHNN and SYGVQD (reference sequence). V gave up 0 bases and J gave up 10 bases, with 10 bases separating them. CDR3 length: 13 residues. The CDR3 nucleotides are TGCGCCAGCAGTGAGTCGTCGCGCACGGAGCAGTTCTTC. Its translation is CASSESSRTEQFF.

This clone was seen a handful of times. This chain joins TRBV5-1 and TRBJ1-6, with 7 bases that match TRBD1. Unmatched junction bases numbered 6, after V lost 2 bases and J lost 10 bases. CDR3 length: 14 amino acids. Germline V gene sequence: CDR1 SGHRS, CDR2 YFSETQ. For the CDR3, the DNA is TGCGCCAGCAGCTTAACAGGGGCAGAATCACCCCTCCACTTT. This sequence encodes CASSLTGAESPLHF.

The chain recombines TRBV4-1 with TRBJ2-1; D unresolved. Germline values: CDR1 MGHRA, CDR2 YSYEKL. Trimming took 0 bases from V and 0 from J, leaving 6 bases between them. This CDR3 region has 15 residues. CDR3 sequence reads: CASSQERVSYNEQFF. The CDR3 DNA is TGCGCCAGCAGCCAAGAACGGGTCTCCTACAATGAGCAGTTCTTC.

The count of this clone is one. The chain joins TRBV14 to TRBJ2-3; possible D gene TRBD2, 5 bases. The CDR3 has 18 amino acids. Germline CDR1 SGHDN, CDR2 FVKESK. V was trimmed by 5 bases and J by 0 bases, leaving 21 bases between them. This CDR3 reads CASSKRVAKRSSTDTQYF. The CDR3 nucleotides read TGTGCCAGCAGCAAAAGGGTCGCTAAGCGGAGTAGCACAGATACGCAGTATTTT.

This clone was found a few times. The chain recombines TRBV5-4 with TRBJ1-2; D possibly corresponds to TRBD1 (6 bases). Germline V CDR1 and CDR2: SGHNT, YYREEE (reference sequence). V was clipped by 4 bases and J by 4 bases, with 17 bases between them. The CDR3 length is 15 residues. The CDR3 loop reads CASSAGRGGFYGYTF. The DNA of the CDR3 is TGTGCCAGCAGCGCTGGAAGAGGGGGTTTCTATGGCTACACCTTC.

The chain links TRBV28 to TRBJ2-1; 9 nucleotides match TRBD2. This CDR3 has 13 residues. Germline CDR1 reads MDHEN; CDR2 reads SYDVKM. After removal of 7 bases from V and 7 bases from J, the junction contained 5 bases not matched to a gene. The CDR3 loop reads CASNSGSINEQFF. CDR3 sequence (DNA): TGTGCCAGCAATAGCGGGAGTATTAATGAGCAGTTCTTC.

J is TRBJ2-1 and V is TRBV15; D call uncertain. This CDR3 comprises 17 residues. Germline loops: CDR1 LNHNV, CDR2 YYDKDF (reference sequence). Trimming pared 3 bases from V and 0 bases from J, leaving 15 bases between. The CDR3 loop reads CATSSNYQAYSYNEQFF. The CDR3 DNA follows: TGTGCCACCAGCAGCAATTATCAGGCCTACTCCTACAATGAGCAGTTCTTC. Full variable domain (missing parts from reference TRBV15 and TRBJ2-1): DAMVIQNPRYQVTQFGKPVTLSCSQTLNHNVMYWYQQKSSQAPKLLFHYYDKDFNNEADTPDNFQSRRPNTSFCFLDIRSPGLGDTAMYLCATSSNYQAYSYNEQFFGPGTRLTVL.

The chain couples TRBV6-1 to TRBJ1-2; D not certain. CDR1 is MNHNS, CDR2 SASEGT, per germline. The germline V and J ends were trimmed by 7 bases and 0 bases, with 12 bases remaining between them. This CDR3 contains 14 residues. The CDR3 nucleotides read TGTGCCAGCACTCGAGGCAGCCCTAACTATGGCTACACCTTC. Translation gives CASTRGSPNYGYTF.

The chain carries TRBV4-2 and TRBJ1-3; TRBD1 agrees at 11 bases. This CDR3 region has 17 residues. V was clipped by 2 bases and J by 4 bases; unmatched bases: 7. Germline lookup yields CDR1 LGHNA and CDR2 YNFKEQ. The CDR3 region is CASSQTGQGAAGNTIYF. The CDR3 bases are TGTGCCAGCAGCCAAACCGGACAGGGGGCAGCAGGAAACACCATATATTTT.

The genes are TRBV18 and TRBJ1-3; D ambiguous. CDR3 length: 15 amino acids. CDR1 KGHSH and CDR2 LQKENI come from the germline V gene. V lost 6 bases and J 0 bases, leaving 12 bases between the germline ends. CDR3 loop: CASSYPPVSGNTIYF. The CDR3 DNA is TGTGCCAGCTCGTACCCTCCAGTCTCTGGAAACACCATATATTTT.

The chain combines TRBV19 with TRBJ1-1; a possible D gene is TRBD1 (6 bases). This CDR3 is 15 amino acids long. V dropped 4 bases and J dropped 0 bases, with 12 bases sitting between them. From germline, CDR1 is LNHDA and CDR2 SQIVND (reference sequence). CDR3 coding DNA: TGTGCCAGTAGTACGGTACAGGGCATGAACACTGAAGCTTTCTTT. It is translated as CASSTVQGMNTEAFF.

The rearrangement joins TRBV9 to TRBJ2-1; no definite D call. This CDR3 comprises 17 residues. Germline V gene data show CDR1 as SGDLS and CDR2 as YYNGEE. V was pared by 0 bases and J by 4 bases, with 17 bases between. CDR3: CASSVEAMRRGYNEQFF. The CDR3 DNA is TGTGCCAGCAGCGTAGAGGCGATGCGGCGAGGTTACAATGAGCAGTTCTTC.

This clone has only a few counts. The chain joins TRBV29-1 to TRBJ2-7; D may be TRBD2 (5 bases). The CDR3 covers 12 residues. Trimming stripped 5 bases from V and 2 bases from J, with 10 bases between. Germline CDR1 and CDR2: SQVTM and ANQGSEA. The CDR3 DNA follows: TGCAGCGTTCGGGGTAGTACCTACGAGCAGTACTTC. Amino acids: CSVRGSTYEQYF.

A few counts support this clone. V is TRBV7-9 and J is TRBJ2-1; TRBD1 is a possible D gene (5 bases). The CDR3 runs 13 residues. From germline, CDR1 is SEHNR and CDR2 FQNEAQ (reference sequence). The V and J ends lost 4 bases and 5 bases respectively, with 9 bases between them. Written as DNA, the CDR3 is TGTGCCAGCAGCTCAGGGAAGAACAATGAGCAGTTCTTC. This translates into CASSSGKNNEQFF.